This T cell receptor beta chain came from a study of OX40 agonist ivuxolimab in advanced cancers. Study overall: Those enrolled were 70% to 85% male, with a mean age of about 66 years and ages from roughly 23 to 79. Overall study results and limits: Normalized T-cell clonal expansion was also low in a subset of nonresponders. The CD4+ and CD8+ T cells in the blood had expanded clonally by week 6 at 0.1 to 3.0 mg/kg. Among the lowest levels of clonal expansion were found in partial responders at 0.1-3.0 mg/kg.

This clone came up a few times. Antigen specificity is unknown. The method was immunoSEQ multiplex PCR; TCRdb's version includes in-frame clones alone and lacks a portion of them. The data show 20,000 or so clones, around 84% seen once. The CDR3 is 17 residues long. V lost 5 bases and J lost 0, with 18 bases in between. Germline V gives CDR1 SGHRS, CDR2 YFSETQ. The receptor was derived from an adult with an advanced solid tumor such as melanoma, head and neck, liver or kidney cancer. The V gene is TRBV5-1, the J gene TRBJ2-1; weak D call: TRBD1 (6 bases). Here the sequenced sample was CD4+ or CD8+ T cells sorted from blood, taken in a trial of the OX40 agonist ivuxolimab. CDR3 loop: CASRQGNHPSSYNEQFF. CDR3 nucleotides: TGCGCCAGCAGACAGGGAAACCATCCTAGCTCCTACAATGAGCAGTTCTTC.